These T cell receptor beta chains were read from a single sample in a study of regulatory T cells in long-lasting Graves disease. TCRdb used MiXCR to reprocess the multiplex PCR reads, holding one entry per CDR3 protein. The sample holds around 400,000 distinct CDR3 sequences, 15% seen once. The same data also went into a second study, on T cells in Graves' hyperthyroidism and ophthalmopathy.

The source material was peripheral blood mononuclear cells (PBMCs), sampled at new diagnosis, from a patient treated with antithyroid drugs. The receptor set was obtained from a woman between 35 and 50 years old with Graves disease. Each CDR3 is given with its conserved first and last residue. Fields, in order: V gene, J gene, clone size, D gene, CDR3 protein, CDR3 DNA. D genes are given only for firm matches. The size of a clone is reported for some rows only, either as once, few or many, or as a class for expanded clones.

>TRBV30|TRBJ2-7|NA|NA
CAWSPGKVGGQYF
TGTGCCTGGAGCCCCGGGAAAGTAGGTGGGCAGTACTTC
>TRBV25-1|TRBJ1-1|NA|TRBD1
CASSSQGVTEAFF
TGTGCCAGCAGCTCACAGGGGGTCACTGAAGCTTTCTTT
>TRBV6-1|TRBJ1-6|many|TRBD1
CASGTGQLGSSYNSPLHF
TGTGCCAGCGGGACAGGTCAACTGGGGAGCTCCTATAATTCACCCCTCCACTTT
>TRBV20-1|TRBJ2-1|few|NA
CSAGKDSYNEQFF
TGCAGTGCAGGGAAGGATTCCTACAATGAGCAGTTCTTC
>TRBV27|TRBJ2-2|many|TRBD1
CASSVQVVPIGDSGELFF
TGTGCCAGCAGCGTGCAGGTGGTCCCAATAGGGGACAGCGGGGAGCTGTTTTTT
>TRBV10-3|TRBJ1-3|few|NA
CAISESTISGNTIYF
TGTGCCATCAGTGAGTCGACAATCTCTGGAAACACCATATATTTT
>TRBV12-3/TRBV12-4|TRBJ1-5|NA|TRBD1
CASSPIRGNNQPQHF
TGTGCCAGCAGCCCAATCAGGGGGAACAATCAGCCCCAGCATTTT
>TRBV4-3|TRBJ2-5|few|TRBD2
CASSPSGVSQETQYF
TGCGCCAGCAGCCCTAGCGGAGTGTCCCAAGAGACCCAGTACTTC
>TRBV24-1|TRBJ2-1|NA|NA
CATSDFYREQFF
TGTGCCACCAGTGATTTTTACAGAGAGCAGTTCTTC
>TRBV6-2/TRBV6-3|TRBJ1-1|NA|TRBD1
CASRETGNPLGDTEAFF
TGTGCCAGCAGGGAGACAGGGAACCCCCTAGGGGACACTGAAGCTTTCTTT
>TRBV6-1|TRBJ2-5|NA|TRBD1
CASSGGQLYQETQYF
TGTGCCAGCAGTGGGGGACAGCTGTACCAAGAGACCCAGTACTTC
>TRBV12-3/TRBV12-4|TRBJ2-7|many|TRBD2
CASSLEAGGWEQYF
TGTGCCAGCAGTTTAGAAGCGGGAGGTTGGGAGCAGTACTTC
>TRBV11-3|TRBJ2-7|few|NA
CASSFTTSYEQYF
TGTGCCAGCAGCTTCACTACTTCCTACGAGCAGTACTTC
>TRBV11-2|TRBJ1-2|many|NA
CASSLGGQEWNSGYTF
TGTGCCAGCAGCTTAGGGGGGCAGGAGTGGAATTCTGGCTACACCTTC
>TRBV7-9|TRBJ1-2|few|TRBD1
CASSPTGIGKTLANYGYTF
TGTGCCAGCAGCCCGACAGGGATAGGAAAAACCCTAGCTAACTATGGCTACACCTTC
>TRBV3-1|TRBJ2-7|NA|NA
CASSQGGRGGEQYF
TGTGCCAGCAGCCAAGGGGGCAGGGGAGGCGAGCAGTACTTC
>TRBV28|TRBJ1-3|NA|TRBD1
CASTDPGQGAGNTIYF
TGTGCCAGTACCGACCCCGGACAGGGGGCTGGAAACACCATATATTTT
>TRBV11-3|TRBJ2-3|many|NA
CASSPGVRGGSDTQYF
TGTGCCAGCAGCCCCGGGGTGAGAGGGGGGTCAGATACGCAGTATTTT
>TRBV20-1|TRBJ2-7|many|NA
CSASGSGRSYEQYF
TGCAGTGCTAGTGGATCGGGACGATCCTACGAGCAGTACTTC
>TRBV25-1|TRBJ1-1|NA|TRBD1
CASRRDRGPTEAFF
TGTGCCAGCAGGCGGGACAGGGGACCCACTGAAGCTTTCTTT
>TRBV5-1|TRBJ2-5|NA|TRBD1
CASSFRGLLQETQYF
TGCGCCAGCAGCTTCAGGGGGCTGCTCCAAGAGACCCAGTACTTC
>TRBV5-1|TRBJ1-1|many|NA
CASNEGTEAFF
TGCGCCAGCAATGAGGGGACGGAAGCTTTCTTT
>TRBV9|TRBJ2-1|few|TRBD2
CASSPRGGTSGYNEQFF
TGTGCCAGCAGCCCTCGGGGAGGGACTAGCGGATACAATGAGCAGTTCTTC
>TRBV11-1|TRBJ2-1|many|TRBD1
CASSLVGQGYLNEQFF
TGTGCCAGCAGCTTGGTGGGACAGGGTTATCTCAATGAGCAGTTCTTC
>TRBV3-1|TRBJ2-7|many|NA
CASSSYTAAYTEQYF
TGTGCCAGCAGTTCTTACACGGCAGCCTACACCGAGCAGTACTTC
>TRBV30|TRBJ2-3|NA|NA
CAWREPTQYF
TGTGCCTGGAGGGAGCCTACGCAGTATTTT
>TRBV7-9|TRBJ2-1|many|TRBD2
CASSPTSSGRKNEQFF
TGTGCCAGCAGCCCAACGTCTAGCGGGAGAAAGAATGAGCAGTTCTTC
>TRBV10-3|TRBJ1-1|NA|TRBD1
CAIRETGVYTEAFF
TGTGCCATCAGGGAGACAGGGGTGTACACTGAAGCTTTCTTT
>TRBV9|TRBJ1-2|NA|NA
CASSVANRDDYGYTF
TGTGCCAGCAGCGTAGCGAACAGGGACGACTATGGCTACACCTTC
>TRBV28|TRBJ2-3|NA|TRBD2
CASRPTLWTSVGFTSSDTQYF
TGTGCCAGCAGACCAACCCTGTGGACTAGCGTCGGATTTACTAGCTCAGATACGCAGTATTTT
>TRBV4-1|TRBJ2-1|few|TRBD2
CASSQGGLVGGPAYNEQFF
TGCGCCAGCAGCCAAGGAGGATTAGTGGGAGGGCCGGCCTACAATGAGCAGTTCTTC
>TRBV18|TRBJ2-1|many|NA
CASSQNQASLYNEQFF
TGTGCCAGCTCACAGAATCAGGCTAGTCTCTACAATGAGCAGTTCTTC
>TRBV7-9|TRBJ2-1|many|NA
CASSLAEASWYYNEQFF
TGTGCCAGCAGCTTAGCTGAGGCTAGCTGGTACTACAATGAGCAGTTCTTC
>TRBV6-2/TRBV6-3|TRBJ1-1|few|NA
CASSTRVGTEAFF
TGTGCCAGCAGCACGAGGGTAGGCACTGAAGCTTTCTTT
>TRBV5-1|TRBJ2-1|many|NA
CASSRTKNEQFF
TGCGCCAGCAGCAGGACTAAAAATGAGCAGTTCTTC
>TRBV9|TRBJ1-1|few|NA
CASRPPLDGATEAFF
TGTGCCAGCAGACCCCCCCTCGACGGGGCCACTGAAGCTTTCTTT
>TRBV27|TRBJ2-7|many|TRBD2
CASSAWEGYYEQYF
TGTGCCAGCAGTGCCTGGGAGGGGTACTACGAGCAGTACTTC
>TRBV6-2/TRBV6-3|TRBJ2-3|few|TRBD2
CASSRRLAGVGDTQYF
TGTGCCAGCAGTAGAAGACTAGCGGGAGTAGGAGATACGCAGTATTTT
>TRBV24-1|TRBJ2-7|NA|NA
CATSPGAGSYEQYF
TGTGCCACCAGTCCAGGAGCAGGTTCCTACGAGCAGTACTTC
>TRBV24-1|TRBJ2-1|many|NA
CQWANEQFF
TGTCAGTGGGCAAATGAGCAGTTCTTC
>TRBV24-1|TRBJ2-5|NA|NA
CATSAARYQETQYF
TGTGCCACCAGTGCCGCTCGGTACCAAGAGACCCAGTACTTC
>TRBV12-3/TRBV12-4|TRBJ1-4|many|TRBD1
CASSLGQYNEKLFF
TGTGCCAGCAGCCTGGGACAGTATAATGAAAAACTGTTTTTT
>TRBV10-3|TRBJ2-7|many|TRBD1
CAISTRTGEDGEQYF
TGTGCCATCAGTACCAGGACAGGGGAGGATGGCGAGCAGTACTTC
>TRBV30|TRBJ2-1|few|NA
CAWAAGSYNEQFF
TGTGCCTGGGCGGCGGGATCCTACAATGAGCAGTTCTTC
>TRBV13|TRBJ2-2|few|NA
CASSSASGEDTGELFF
TGTGCCAGCAGCTCGGCCTCTGGAGAGGACACCGGGGAGCTGTTTTTT
>TRBV30|TRBJ1-1|few|NA
CAWKTSRFQAFF
TGTGCCTGGAAGACATCTAGGTTCCAAGCTTTCTTT
>TRBV11-2|TRBJ2-7|NA|TRBD2
CASSLGEGTLREQYF
TGTGCCAGCAGCTTAGGGGAGGGAACCCTGCGGGAGCAGTACTTC
>TRBV4-2|TRBJ2-2|few|TRBD2
CASSQDLGLAGAGELFF
TGTGCCAGCAGCCAAGATCTGGGGCTAGCGGGAGCCGGGGAGCTGTTTTTT
>TRBV12-3/TRBV12-4|TRBJ2-5|NA|TRBD2
CASSLVGLAGQETQYF
TGTGCCAGCAGTTTAGTTGGACTAGCGGGCCAAGAGACCCAGTACTTC
>TRBV10-1|TRBJ2-6|few|TRBD2
CASSEGRAGANVLTF
TGCGCCAGCAGTGAGGGGAGGGCTGGGGCCAACGTCCTGACTTTC
>TRBV11-2|TRBJ2-7|NA|TRBD1
CASSLRTGPRAYEQYF
TGTGCCAGCAGCCTACGGACAGGGCCCCGAGCCTACGAGCAGTACTTC
>TRBV12-3/TRBV12-4|TRBJ2-6|many|NA
CASSLESGITRSGANVLTF
TGTGCCAGCAGTTTGGAGTCAGGGATTACTCGCTCTGGGGCCAACGTCCTGACTTTC
>TRBV12-3/TRBV12-4|TRBJ2-5|many|NA
CASTTDQRRLYF
TGTGCCAGCACCACCGACCAACGGCGGCTGTACTTC
>TRBV19|TRBJ2-2|NA|NA
CASGTLGGELFF
TGTGCCAGTGGGACTCTTGGGGGGGAGCTGTTTTTT